A selection of T cell receptor beta chains follows, all from one sample in a study of blood T cell repertoires in COVID-19. The repertoire was sequenced with immunoSEQ multiplex PCR; TCRdb's copy has only in-frame clones and lacks some. The sample contains approximately 75,000 clones, about four fifths of which appear only once. The sequenced sample consisted of peripheral blood. The receptors stem from a woman older than 75 with acute or convalescent COVID-19. The conserved cysteine and the conserved F or W are not part of the CDR3 here.

V,CDR3
TRBV6-5,ASSQGTEAF
TRBV2,ASSPVVRRVTDTQY
TRBV18,ASSPQSQGRTDTQY
TRBV6-2/TRBV6-3,ASSWTSGVETQY
TRBV12-3/TRBV12-4,ASSSIANTEAF
TRBV6-1,ASSENGNQPQH
TRBV6-5,ASRRLWTVDEQY
TRBV3-1/TRBV3-2,VSSHRDRGLGEQF
TRBV19,ASSGQPFTGELF
TRBV29-1,SVGPRQPNEKLF
TRBV7-9,ASSPRRTGRNGNTIY
TRBV19,ARRMEKPEHRGAV
TRBV20-1,SASSSAGLTDTQY
TRBV6-5,ASTRTALSNTEAF
TRBV19,ASSNQVAYEQY
TRBV5-1,ASSLGAGERTEAF
TRBV4-1,ASSQAFPGGTGELF
TRBV7-9,ASSLGSGYGYT
TRBV11-2,ASSNQLAGVGNEQF
TRBV3-1/TRBV3-2,ASSHGTGETEAF
TRBV3-1/TRBV3-2,ASSQDVGALGYT
TRBV5-4,ASSSSGTGGKETQY
TRBV9,ASSVMTGSNEKLF
TRBV10-2,ASSGVDTAGLYEQY
TRBV6-4,ASKPGQGVTGELF
TRBV7-9,ASRTDRGLGSYNEQF
TRBV5-1,ASSLVAGATNNEQF
TRBV7-9,VPGGPSLSGELF
TRBV5-1,ASSLAVRGNTDTQY
TRBV3-1/TRBV3-2,ASSRNTGDFGANVLT
TRBV5-1,ASSSPGTGVYGYT
TRBV19,ASKGRGFTEAF
TRBV7-9,ASSLGTSGVNNEQF
TRBV19,ASSMAGWTGSNEKLF
TRBV12-3/TRBV12-4,ASRTGGVPEQY
TRBV13,ASSPGTGGGLNYGYT